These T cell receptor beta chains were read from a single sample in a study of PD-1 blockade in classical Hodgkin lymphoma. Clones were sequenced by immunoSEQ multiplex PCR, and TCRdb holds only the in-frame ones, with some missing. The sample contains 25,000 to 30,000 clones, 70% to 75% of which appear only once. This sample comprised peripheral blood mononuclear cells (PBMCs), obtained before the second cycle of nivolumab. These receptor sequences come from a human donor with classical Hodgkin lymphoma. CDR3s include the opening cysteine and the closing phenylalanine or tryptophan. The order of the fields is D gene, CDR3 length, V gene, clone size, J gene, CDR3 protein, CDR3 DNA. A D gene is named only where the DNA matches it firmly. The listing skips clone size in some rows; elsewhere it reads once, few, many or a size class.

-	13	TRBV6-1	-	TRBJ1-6	CASSEWSGFPLHF	TGTGCCAGCAGTGAATGGAGCGGGTTTCCCCTCCACTTT
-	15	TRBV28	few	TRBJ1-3	CASSVTGVSGNTIYF	TGTGCCAGCAGTGTAACCGGGGTCTCTGGAAACACCATATATTTT
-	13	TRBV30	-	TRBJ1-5	CAWSVAVNQPQHF	TGTGCCTGGAGTGTAGCAGTCAATCAGCCCCAGCATTTT
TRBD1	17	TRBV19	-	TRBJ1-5	CASSPRTGAVSNQPQHF	TGTGCCAGTAGTCCGCGGACAGGGGCGGTTAGCAATCAGCCCCAGCATTTT
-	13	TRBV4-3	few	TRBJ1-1	CASSQNQGTEAFF	TGCGCCAGCAGCCAAAACCAGGGCACTGAAGCTTTCTTT
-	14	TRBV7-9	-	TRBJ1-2	CASSLVGEVYGYTF	TGTGCCAGCAGCTTAGTAGGGGAAGTCTATGGCTACACCTTC
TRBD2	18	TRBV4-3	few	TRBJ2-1	CASSQGTSGGAFYNEQFF	TGCGCCAGCAGCCAAGGGACTAGCGGGGGGGCCTTCTACAATGAGCAGTTCTTC
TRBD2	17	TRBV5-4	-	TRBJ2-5	CASSPGTAWGGQETQYF	TGTGCCAGCAGCCCCGGGACCGCCTGGGGGGGACAAGAGACCCAGTACTTC
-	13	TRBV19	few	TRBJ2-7	CASSNGISYEQYF	TGTGCCAGTAGTAACGGGATTTCCTACGAGCAGTACTTC
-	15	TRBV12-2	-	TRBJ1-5	CASRLGTLEGGPQHF	TGTGCAAGTCGCTTAGGGACCCTTGAAGGGGGGCCCCAGCATTTT
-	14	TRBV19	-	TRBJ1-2	CASTDSALGYGYTF	TGTGCCAGCACGGACAGCGCCCTTGGCTATGGCTACACCTTC
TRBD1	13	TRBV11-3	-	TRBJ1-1	CASSFTGETEAFF	TGTGCCAGCAGCTTCACAGGGGAAACTGAAGCTTTCTTT
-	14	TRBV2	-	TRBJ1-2	CASSGGIQYYGYTF	TGTGCCAGCAGTGGGGGGATTCAATACTATGGCTACACCTTC
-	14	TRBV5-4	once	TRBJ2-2	CASSDSRKGGELFF	TGTGCCAGCAGCGACTCGAGGAAGGGCGGGGAGCTGTTTTTT
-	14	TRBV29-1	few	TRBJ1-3	CSVERGSFGNTIYF	TGCAGCGTTGAGAGGGGGTCCTTTGGAAACACCATATATTTT
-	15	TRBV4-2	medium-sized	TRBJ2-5	CASSQDLGSQETQYF	TGTGCCAGCAGCCAAGATCTAGGGAGTCAAGAGACCCAGTACTTC
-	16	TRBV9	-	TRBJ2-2	CASSVDPEYGTGELFF	TGTGCCAGCAGCGTAGATCCGGAGTACGGCACCGGGGAGCTGTTTTTT
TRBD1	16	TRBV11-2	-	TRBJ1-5	CASSLLTGVSNQPQHF	TGTGCCAGCAGCTTGTTGACAGGGGTAAGCAATCAGCCCCAGCATTTT
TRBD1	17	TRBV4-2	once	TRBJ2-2	CASSQDPEAGGAGELFF	TGTGCCAGCAGCCAAGATCCTGAGGCAGGGGGCGCCGGGGAGCTGTTTTTT
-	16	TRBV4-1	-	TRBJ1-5	CASSQAAGEGNQPQHF	TGCGCCAGCAGCCAAGCGGCAGGGGAGGGCAATCAGCCCCAGCATTTT
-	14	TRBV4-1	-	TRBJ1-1	CASSQVSGDTEAFF	TGCGCCAGCAGCCAAGTATCAGGGGACACTGAAGCTTTCTTT
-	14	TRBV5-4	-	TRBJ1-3	CASSLEQGGNTIYF	TGTGCCAGCAGCTTGGAGCAAGGGGGAAACACCATATATTTT
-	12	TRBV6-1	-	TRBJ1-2	CASSEGGYGYTF	TGTGCCAGCAGTGAAGGGGGCTATGGCTACACCTTC
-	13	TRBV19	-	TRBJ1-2	CASSITSAYGYTF	TGTGCCAGTAGTATAACCTCGGCCTATGGCTACACCTTC
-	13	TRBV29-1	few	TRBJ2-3	CSVVGGSTDTQYF	TGCAGCGTTGTTGGGGGGAGCACAGATACGCAGTATTTT
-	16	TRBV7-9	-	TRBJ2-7	CASSFIRQGGAYEQYF	TGTGCCAGCAGCTTTATTAGACAGGGAGGGGCCTACGAGCAGTACTTC
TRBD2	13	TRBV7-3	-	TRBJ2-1	CASSLTAASGQFF	TGTGCCAGCAGCTTAACGGCGGCTAGCGGGCAGTTCTTC
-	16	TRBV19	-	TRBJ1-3	CASSIDDPTTGNTIYF	TGTGCCAGTAGTATCGATGACCCTACCACTGGAAACACCATATATTTT
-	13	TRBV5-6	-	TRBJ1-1	CASSSTGRFEAFF	TGTGCCAGCAGCTCGACAGGACGGTTTGAAGCTTTCTTT
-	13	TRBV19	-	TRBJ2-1	CASRQSASAEQFF	TGTGCCAGTAGGCAGAGCGCATCAGCCGAGCAGTTCTTC
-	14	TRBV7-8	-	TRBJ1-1	CASSAPGYPPEAFF	TGTGCCAGCAGCGCCCCGGGATACCCACCTGAAGCTTTCTTT
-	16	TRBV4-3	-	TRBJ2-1	CASSHVAAPSYNEQFF	TGCGCCAGCAGCCATGTAGCGGCCCCCTCCTACAATGAGCAGTTCTTC
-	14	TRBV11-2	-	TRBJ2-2	CASSSTGAAGELFF	TGTGCCAGCAGCTCCACGGGGGCGGCCGGGGAGCTGTTTTTT
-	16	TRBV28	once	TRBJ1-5	CASSFRGGVGNQPQHF	TGTGCCAGCAGTTTCAGGGGAGGTGTGGGCAATCAGCCCCAGCATTTT
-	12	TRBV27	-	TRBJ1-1	CASSFFGAEAFF	TGTGCCAGCAGTTTCTTCGGCGCTGAAGCTTTCTTT
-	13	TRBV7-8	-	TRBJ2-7	CASSLGSMNEQYF	TGTGCCAGCAGCTTAGGATCCATGAACGAGCAGTACTTC
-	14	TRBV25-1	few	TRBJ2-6	CASSKQGWANVLTF	TGTGCCAGCAGTAAACAGGGTTGGGCCAACGTCCTGACTTTC
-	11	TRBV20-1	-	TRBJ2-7	CSAPAVYEQYF	TGCAGTGCGCCCGCCGTATACGAGCAGTACTTC
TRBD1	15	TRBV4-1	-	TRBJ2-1	CASSQTGDPYNEQFF	TGCGCCAGCAGCCAGACAGGGGATCCGTACAATGAGCAGTTCTTC
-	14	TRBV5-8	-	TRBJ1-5	CASSLASGGQPQHF	TGTGCCAGCAGCTTGGCCTCCGGGGGTCAGCCCCAGCATTTT
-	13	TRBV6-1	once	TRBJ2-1	CASWGAFSNEQFF	TGTGCCAGCTGGGGAGCGTTTAGCAATGAGCAGTTCTTC
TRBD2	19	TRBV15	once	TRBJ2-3	CATSRHPGLASISTDTQYF	TGTGCCACCAGCAGACATCCGGGACTAGCGAGTATATCCACAGATACGCAGTATTTT
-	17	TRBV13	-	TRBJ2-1	CASSSGTLAMSYNEQFF	TGTGCCAGCAGCTCGGGGACACTCGCGATGTCCTACAATGAGCAGTTCTTC
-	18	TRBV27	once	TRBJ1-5	CASSSTVVTAGFYQPQHF	TGTGCCAGCAGTTCAACCGTGGTAACGGCAGGATTCTATCAGCCCCAGCATTTT
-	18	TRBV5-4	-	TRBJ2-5	CASSLGPGRQGAGETQYF	TGTGCCAGCAGCTTGGGCCCCGGGAGGCAGGGGGCCGGAGAGACCCAGTACTTC
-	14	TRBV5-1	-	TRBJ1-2	CASSWGDGPYGYTF	TGCGCCAGCAGCTGGGGGGACGGGCCCTATGGCTACACCTTC
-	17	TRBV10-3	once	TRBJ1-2	CAISESTSGVPNYGYTF	TGTGCCATCAGTGAGTCGACGTCGGGGGTCCCTAACTATGGCTACACCTTC
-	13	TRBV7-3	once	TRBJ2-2	CASSLSPGWELFF	TGTGCCAGCAGCTTATCCCCGGGCTGGGAGCTGTTTTTT
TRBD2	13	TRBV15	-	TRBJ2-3	CATSGGGADTQYF	TGTGCCACCAGCGGCGGGGGAGCAGATACGCAGTATTTT
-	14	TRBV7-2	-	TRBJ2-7	CASSSNRVLYEQYF	TGTGCCAGCAGCTCTAACAGGGTACTCTACGAGCAGTACTTC
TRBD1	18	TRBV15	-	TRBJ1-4	CATSRDGTATGGNEKLFF	TGTGCCACCAGCAGAGACGGGACAGCGACGGGAGGTAATGAAAAACTGTTTTTT
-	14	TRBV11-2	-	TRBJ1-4	CASSLRGANEKLFF	TGTGCCAGCAGCTTACGGGGGGCTAATGAAAAACTGTTTTTT
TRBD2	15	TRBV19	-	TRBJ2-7	CASSISGGRPYEQYF	TGTGCCAGTAGTATCTCGGGAGGTCGCCCCTACGAGCAGTACTTC
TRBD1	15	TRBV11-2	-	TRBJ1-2	CASSLDRDRRYGYTF	TGTGCCAGCAGCTTAGATCGGGACAGGAGGTATGGCTACACCTTC
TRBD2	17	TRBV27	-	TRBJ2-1	CASSLLSSGGYGEEQFF	TGTGCCAGCAGTTTACTCTCCAGCGGGGGGTACGGCGAGGAGCAGTTCTTC
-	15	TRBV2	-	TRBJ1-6	CASTLAGTANSPLHF	TGTGCCAGCACCCTTGCCGGGACTGCCAATTCACCCCTCCACTTT
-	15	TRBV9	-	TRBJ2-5	CASSVRRALQETQYF	TGTGCCAGCAGCGTACGAAGAGCCCTCCAAGAGACCCAGTACTTC